The 8 T cell receptor beta chains reported below all come from one sample, sequenced in a study of Graves' ophthalmopathy and Graves' hyperthyroidism. For repertoire sequencing, the TCR beta CDR3 regions were amplified from RNA transcripts. HTBI primers were employed in first-round RT-PCR, then a second-round multiplex PCR followed. TCRdb itself ran the multiplex PCR reads through MiXCR, one entry per CDR3 protein. Of some 360,000 distinct CDR3 sequences in the sample, approximately 17% were seen once. Material: peripheral blood. All receptors come from an adult woman with stable Graves' hyperthyroidism.

This clonotype has at least ten counts. J is TRBJ2-7 and V is TRBV28; 7 positions agree with TRBD2. The J segment lost 2 bases and the V segment lost 6 bases, leaving 7 bases of the junction unmatched. This CDR3 spans 14 amino acids. Per the germline V gene, CDR1 is MDHEN and CDR2 is SYDVKM. The CDR3 here is CASSRAGGAYEQYF. The CDR3 bases are TGTGCCAGCAGCCGGGCTGGGGGGGCCTACGAGCAGTACTTC.

This clonotype has a single count. The chain joins TRBV4-3 to TRBJ2-4; D is perhaps TRBD2 (5 bases). CDR1 is LGHNA and CDR2 is YSLEER in the germline V gene. Trimming removed 0 bases at V and 15 bases at J, with 18 bases between. CDR3 size: 14 residues. CDR3 sequence reads: CASSQDFGYGVWYF. The CDR3 coding sequence is TGCGCCAGCAGCCAAGATTTTGGGTACGGGGTCTGGTACTTC.

Ten or more counts support this clonotype. V gene TRBV29-1 combines with J gene TRBJ2-2; D not resolved. CDR3 size: 12 residues. Germline V gives CDR1 SQVTM, CDR2 ANQGSEA. V lost 0 bases and J 7 bases, leaving 6 bases between the germline ends. In nucleotides, the CDR3 is TGCAGCGTTGAAGATCGTCTCGGGGAGCTGTTTTTT. The encoded protein is CSVEDRLGELFF.

In its sample, this clonotype was seen many times. The V and J genes are TRBV6-1 and TRBJ1-5; TRBD1 is a possible D gene (6 bases). CDR1 is MNHNS, CDR2 SASEGT, per germline. The ends were cut back, 5 bases at V and 7 bases at J, with 18 bases in the middle. The CDR3 is 15 amino acids. CDR3 protein: CASSPGGLGAQPQHF. The CDR3 bases are TGTGCCAGCAGTCCTGGGGGCCTCGGCGCGCAGCCCCAGCATTTT.

The chain joins TRBV28 to TRBJ1-6, with 8 bases lining up with TRBD1. Germline CDR1 and CDR2: MDHEN and SYDVKM. CDR3 size: 15 residues. The junction had 7 bases not matched to a gene; V was cut back by 6 bases and J by 6 bases. The CDR3 loop reads CASSPRTGSNSPLHF. The CDR3 nucleotides are TGTGCCAGCAGCCCTCGGACAGGGTCTAATTCACCCCTCCACTTT.

J is TRBJ1-1 and V is TRBV12-3 or TRBV12-4, with a weak D call TRBD1 (5 bases). The CDR3 length is 14 residues. The V and J ends lost 1 base and 10 bases respectively, with 16 bases between them. The CDR3 nucleotides are TGTGCCAGCAGTTTAGGGCAGGGTGTTGGCGGAGCTTTCTTT. It specifies CASSLGQGVGGAFF.

This clonotype has a handful of counts. The chain uses TRBV18 and TRBJ2-2, with D unresolved. V was trimmed by 1 base and J by 7 bases, leaving 16 bases between them. Germline V lookup: CDR1 KGHSH, CDR2 LQKENI. This CDR3 is 16 amino acids long. The chain's CDR3 is CASSPRRTLGIGELFF. CDR3 sequence (DNA): TGTGCCAGCTCACCACGTCGGACCCTTGGGATCGGGGAGCTGTTTTTT.

A word on this clonotype: This may arise from a read error, as a much more abundant clone is one base away. The chain employs TRBV12-3 or TRBV12-4 and TRBJ1-2; 8 positions agree with TRBD1. The CDR3 loop spans 13 amino acids. The ends lost 6 bases at V and 6 bases at J; junction bases unmatched: 6. DNA for the CDR3: TGTGCCAGCAGATTGACAGGGGACCATGGCTACACCTTC. This gives the protein CASRLTGDHGYTF.